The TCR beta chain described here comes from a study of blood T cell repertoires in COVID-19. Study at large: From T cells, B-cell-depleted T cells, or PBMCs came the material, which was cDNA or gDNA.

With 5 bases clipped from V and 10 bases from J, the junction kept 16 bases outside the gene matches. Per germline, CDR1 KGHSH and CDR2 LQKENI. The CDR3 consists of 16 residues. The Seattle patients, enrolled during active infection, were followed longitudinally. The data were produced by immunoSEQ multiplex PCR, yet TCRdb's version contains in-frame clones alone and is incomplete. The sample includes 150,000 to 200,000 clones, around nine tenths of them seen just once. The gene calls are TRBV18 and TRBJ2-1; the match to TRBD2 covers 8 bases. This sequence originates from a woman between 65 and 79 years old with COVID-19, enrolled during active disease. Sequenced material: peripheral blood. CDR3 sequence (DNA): TGTGCCAGCTCAAGTATTAGCGGGATTCTTTCATGGGAGCAGTTCTTC. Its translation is CASSSISGILSWEQFF. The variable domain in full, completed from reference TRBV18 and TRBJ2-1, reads NAGVMQNPRHLVRRRGQEARLRCSPMKGHSHVYWYRQLPEEGLKFMVYLQKENIIDESGMPKERFSAEFPKEGPSILRIQQVVRGDSAAYFCASSSISGILSWEQFFGPGTRLTVL.